This TCR beta chain emerged from a study of cytomegalovirus exposure and HLA in healthy donors. Whole-study results and caveats: In vitro checks showed that a few CMV-associated chains really do target CMV antigens.

About this clone: Antigen unknown.

The study ran its PCR with 60 Vbeta and 13 Jbeta primers. Assay used: immunoSEQ multiplex PCR; TCRdb lists only in-frame clones, some missing. The sample records 110,000 to 150,000 clones, 75% to 85% being singletons. The V and J ends lost 1 base and 1 base respectively, with 11 bases between them. This CDR3 spans 16 amino acids. The germline CDR1 and CDR2 sequences are LGHNA and YSLEER. The rearrangement links TRBV4-3 to TRBJ1-5, with a tentative D call TRBD1 (5 bases). The specimen sequenced was PBMCs. This clonotype was sampled from a man between 35 and 55 years old in good health and CMV-seronegative. Here the CDR3 reads CASSQGRGWSNQPQHF. Here the CDR3 DNA reads TGCGCCAGCAGCCAAGGACGGGGGTGGAGCAATCAGCCCCAGCATTTT.